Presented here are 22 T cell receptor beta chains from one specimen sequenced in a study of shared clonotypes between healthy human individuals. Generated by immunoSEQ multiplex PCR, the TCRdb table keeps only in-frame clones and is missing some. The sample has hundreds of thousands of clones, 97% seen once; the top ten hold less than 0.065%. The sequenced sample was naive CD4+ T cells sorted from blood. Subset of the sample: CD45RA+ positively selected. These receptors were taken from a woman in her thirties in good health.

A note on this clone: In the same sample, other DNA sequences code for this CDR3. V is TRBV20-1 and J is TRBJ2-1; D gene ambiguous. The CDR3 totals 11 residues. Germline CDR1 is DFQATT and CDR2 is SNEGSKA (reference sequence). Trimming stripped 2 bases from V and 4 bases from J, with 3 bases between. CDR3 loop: CSARPYNEQFF. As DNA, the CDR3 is TGCAGTGCTAGACCTTACAATGAGCAGTTCTTC.

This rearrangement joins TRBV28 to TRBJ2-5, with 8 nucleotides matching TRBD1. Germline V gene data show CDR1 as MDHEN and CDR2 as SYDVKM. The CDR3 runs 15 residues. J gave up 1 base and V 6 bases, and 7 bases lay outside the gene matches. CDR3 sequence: CASSRGTGFQETQYF. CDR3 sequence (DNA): TGTGCCAGCAGCAGAGGGACAGGCTTCCAAGAGACCCAGTACTTC. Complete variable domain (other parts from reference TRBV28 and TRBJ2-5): DVKVTQSSRYLVKRTGEKVFLECVQDMDHENMFWYRQDPGLGLRLIYFSYDVKMKEKGDIPEGYSVSREKKERFSLILESASTNQTSMYLCASSRGTGFQETQYFGPGTRLLVL.

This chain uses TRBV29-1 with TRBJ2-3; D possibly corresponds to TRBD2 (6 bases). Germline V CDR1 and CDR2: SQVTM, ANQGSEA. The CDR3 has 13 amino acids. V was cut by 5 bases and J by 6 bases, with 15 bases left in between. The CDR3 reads CSVCVGGADTQYF. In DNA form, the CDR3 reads TGCAGCGTTTGTGTGGGAGGCGCCGATACGCAGTATTTT.

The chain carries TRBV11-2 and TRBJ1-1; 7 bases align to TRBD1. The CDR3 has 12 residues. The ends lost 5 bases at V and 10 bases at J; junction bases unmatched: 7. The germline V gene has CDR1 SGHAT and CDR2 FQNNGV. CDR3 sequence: CASSRDREGAFF. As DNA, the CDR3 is TGTGCCAGCAGCAGAGACAGGGAGGGAGCTTTCTTT.

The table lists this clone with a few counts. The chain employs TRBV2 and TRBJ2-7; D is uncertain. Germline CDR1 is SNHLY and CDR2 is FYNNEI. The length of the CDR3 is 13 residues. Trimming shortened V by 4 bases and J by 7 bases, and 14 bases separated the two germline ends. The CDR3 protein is CASSVSSEWEQYF. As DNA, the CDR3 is TGTGCCAGCAGTGTCTCTAGTGAATGGGAGCAGTACTTC.

This CDR3 is CASSSYRGKNYGYTF. The CDR3 coding sequence is TGTGCCAGCAGCTCCTACAGGGGGAAGAACTATGGCTACACCTTC. V is TRBV11-2 and J is TRBJ1-2, with 8 bases identical to TRBD1. The germline V gene has CDR1 SGHAT and CDR2 FQNNGV. Trimming took 4 bases from V and 2 from J; bases not matched to a gene: 6. The CDR3 is 15 residues long.

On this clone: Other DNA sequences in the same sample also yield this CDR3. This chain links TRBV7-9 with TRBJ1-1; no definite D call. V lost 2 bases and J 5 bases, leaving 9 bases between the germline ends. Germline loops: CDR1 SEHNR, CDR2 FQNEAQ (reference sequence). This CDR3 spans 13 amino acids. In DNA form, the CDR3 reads TGTGCCAGCAGCTTAATAGGCGATACTGAAGCTTTCTTT. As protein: CASSLIGDTEAFF.

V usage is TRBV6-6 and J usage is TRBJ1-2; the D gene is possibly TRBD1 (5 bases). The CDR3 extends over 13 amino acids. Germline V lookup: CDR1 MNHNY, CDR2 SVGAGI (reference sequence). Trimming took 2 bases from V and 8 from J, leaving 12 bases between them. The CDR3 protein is CASSYLQTEGYTF. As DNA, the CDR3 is TGTGCCAGCAGTTACCTCCAGACAGAGGGCTACACCTTC.

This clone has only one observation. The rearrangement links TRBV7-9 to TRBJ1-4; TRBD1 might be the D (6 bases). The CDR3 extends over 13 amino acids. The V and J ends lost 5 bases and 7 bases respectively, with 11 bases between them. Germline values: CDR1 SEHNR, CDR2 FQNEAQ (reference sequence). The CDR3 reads CASSRGLGEKLFF. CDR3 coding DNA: TGTGCCAGCAGCCGGGGGCTGGGTGAAAAACTGTTTTTT.

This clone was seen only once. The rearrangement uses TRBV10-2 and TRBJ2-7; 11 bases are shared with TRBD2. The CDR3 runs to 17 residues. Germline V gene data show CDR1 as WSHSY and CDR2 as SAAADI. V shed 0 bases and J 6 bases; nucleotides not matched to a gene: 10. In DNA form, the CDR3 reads TGCGCCAGCAGTGAGTCGGGACTAGCGGCACGTATTATCGAGCAGTACTTC. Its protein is CASSESGLAARIIEQYF.

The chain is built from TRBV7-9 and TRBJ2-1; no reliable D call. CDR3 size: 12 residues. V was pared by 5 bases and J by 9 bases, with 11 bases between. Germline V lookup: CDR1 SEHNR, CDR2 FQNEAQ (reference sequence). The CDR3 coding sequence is TGTGCCAGCAGCCAACTACAGAGTGAGCAGTTCTTC. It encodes CASSQLQSEQFF.

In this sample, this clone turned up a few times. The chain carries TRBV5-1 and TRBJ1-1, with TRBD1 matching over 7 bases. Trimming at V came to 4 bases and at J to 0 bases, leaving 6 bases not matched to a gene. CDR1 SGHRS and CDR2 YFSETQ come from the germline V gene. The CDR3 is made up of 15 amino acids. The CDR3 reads CASSPTGTVNTEAFF. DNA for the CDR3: TGCGCCAGCAGCCCTACCGGGACAGTGAACACTGAAGCTTTCTTT.

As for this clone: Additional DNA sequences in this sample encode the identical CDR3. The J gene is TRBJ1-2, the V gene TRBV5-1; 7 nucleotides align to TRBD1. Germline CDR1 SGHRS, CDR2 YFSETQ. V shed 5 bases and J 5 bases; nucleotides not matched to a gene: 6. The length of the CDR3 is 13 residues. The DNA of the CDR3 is TGCGCCAGCAGTCTCACAGGGGAGTATGGCTACACCTTC. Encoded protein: CASSLTGEYGYTF.

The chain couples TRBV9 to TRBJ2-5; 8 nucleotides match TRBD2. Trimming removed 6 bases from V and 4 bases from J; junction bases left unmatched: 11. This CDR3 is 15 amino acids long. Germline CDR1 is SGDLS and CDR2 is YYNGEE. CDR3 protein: CASTQSGTRGETQYF. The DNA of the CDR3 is TGTGCCAGCACTCAATCCGGGACTAGAGGAGAGACCCAGTACTTC.

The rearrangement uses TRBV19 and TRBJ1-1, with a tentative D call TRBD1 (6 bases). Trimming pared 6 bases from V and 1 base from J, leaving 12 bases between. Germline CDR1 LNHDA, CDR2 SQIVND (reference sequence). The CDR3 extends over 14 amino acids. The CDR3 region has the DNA TGTGCCAGTAGACTACAGGGAAAGAACACTGAAGCTTTCTTT. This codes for CASRLQGKNTEAFF.

This CDR3 reads CATSRDPMGTQYF. CDR3 coding DNA: TGTGCCACCAGCAGAGACCCCATGGGGACCCAGTACTTC. The rearrangement links TRBV15 to TRBJ2-5; D is undetermined. Trimming cost V 0 bases and J 7 bases, with 9 bases left between them. The CDR3 sequence is 13 residues long. Per germline, CDR1 LNHNV and CDR2 YYDKDF (reference sequence).

CDR3 sequence: CAISEAQRSNYGYTF. The CDR3 DNA sequence: TGTGCCATCAGTGAGGCCCAGAGGTCCAACTATGGCTACACCTTC. This chain connects TRBV10-3 to TRBJ1-2; no firm D call. Germline values: CDR1 ENHRY, CDR2 SYGVKD. The CDR3 is 15 amino acids. V lost 2 bases and J lost 2, with 12 bases in between.

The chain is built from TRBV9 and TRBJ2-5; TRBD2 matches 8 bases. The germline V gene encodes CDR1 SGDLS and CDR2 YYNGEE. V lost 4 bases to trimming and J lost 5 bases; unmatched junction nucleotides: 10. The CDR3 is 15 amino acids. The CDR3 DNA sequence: TGTGCCAGCAGCCCCCGGGAGGGGACGGAGGAGACCCAGTACTTC. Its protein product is CASSPREGTEETQYF.

In DNA form, the CDR3 reads TGTGCCAGCAGTTATTCCGAGCAGTACTTC. Its translation: CASSYSEQYF. The chain recombines TRBV2 with TRBJ2-5; D not resolved. Gene TRBJ2-7 matches the end of the DNA better, so the J call may be wrong. Germline V lookup: CDR1 SNHLY, CDR2 FYNNEI. The CDR3 covers 10 residues.

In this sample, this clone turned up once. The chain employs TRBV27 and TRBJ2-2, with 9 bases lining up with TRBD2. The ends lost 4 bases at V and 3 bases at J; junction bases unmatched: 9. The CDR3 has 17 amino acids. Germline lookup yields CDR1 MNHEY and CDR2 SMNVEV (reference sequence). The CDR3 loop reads CASSSRRIAGDTGELFF. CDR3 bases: TGTGCCAGCAGTTCACGGAGGATAGCGGGAGACACCGGGGAGCTGTTTTTT.

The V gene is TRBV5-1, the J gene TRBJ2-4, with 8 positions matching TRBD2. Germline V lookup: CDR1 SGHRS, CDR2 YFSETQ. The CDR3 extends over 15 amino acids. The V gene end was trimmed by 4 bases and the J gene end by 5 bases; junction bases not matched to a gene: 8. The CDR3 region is CASSLLTSGENIQYF. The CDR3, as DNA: TGCGCCAGCAGCCTCCTCACTAGCGGAGAAAACATTCAGTACTTC.

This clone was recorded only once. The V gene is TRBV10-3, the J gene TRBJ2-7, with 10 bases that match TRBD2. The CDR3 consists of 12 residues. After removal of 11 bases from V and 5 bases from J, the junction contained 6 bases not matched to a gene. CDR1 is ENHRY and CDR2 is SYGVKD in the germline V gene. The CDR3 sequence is CAVGLAEHEQYF. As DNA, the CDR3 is TGTGCCGTCGGACTAGCGGAACACGAGCAGTACTTC.